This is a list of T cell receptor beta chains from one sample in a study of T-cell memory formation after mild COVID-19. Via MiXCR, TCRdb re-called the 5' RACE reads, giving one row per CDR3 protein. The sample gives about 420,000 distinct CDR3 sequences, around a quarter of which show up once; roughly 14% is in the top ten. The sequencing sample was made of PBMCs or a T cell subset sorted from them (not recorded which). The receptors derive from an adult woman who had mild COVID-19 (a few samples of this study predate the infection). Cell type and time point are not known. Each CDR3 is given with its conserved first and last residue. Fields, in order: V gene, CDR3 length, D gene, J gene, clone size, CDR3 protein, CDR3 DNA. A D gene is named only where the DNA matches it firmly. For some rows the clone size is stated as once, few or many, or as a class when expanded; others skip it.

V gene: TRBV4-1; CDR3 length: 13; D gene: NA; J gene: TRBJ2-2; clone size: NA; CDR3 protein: CASSQVGGGELFF; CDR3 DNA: TGCGCCAGCAGCCAAGTGGGAGGCGGGGAGCTGTTTTTT
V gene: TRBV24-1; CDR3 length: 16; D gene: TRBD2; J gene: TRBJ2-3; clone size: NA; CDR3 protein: CATSDTTSGSQDTQYF; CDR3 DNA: TGTGCCACCAGTGATACGACTAGCGGGAGTCAAGATACGCAGTATTTT
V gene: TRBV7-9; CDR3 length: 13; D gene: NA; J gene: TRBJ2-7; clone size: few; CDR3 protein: CASSRPASEEQYF; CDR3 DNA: TGTGCCAGCAGCCGCCCGGCTAGCGAGGAGCAGTACTTC
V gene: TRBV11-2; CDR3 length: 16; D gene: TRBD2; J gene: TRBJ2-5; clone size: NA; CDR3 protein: CASSLALAGTKETQYF; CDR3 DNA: TGTGCCAGCAGCTTAGCCCTAGCGGGGACCAAAGAGACCCAGTACTTC
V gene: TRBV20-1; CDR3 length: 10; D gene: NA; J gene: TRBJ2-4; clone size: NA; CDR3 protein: CSARVIIQYF; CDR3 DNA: TGCAGTGCTAGAGTCATCATTCAGTACTTC
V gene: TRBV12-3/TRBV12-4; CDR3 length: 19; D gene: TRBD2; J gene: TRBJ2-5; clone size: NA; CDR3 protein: CASSFETSGGDPQRETQYF; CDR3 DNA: TGTGCCAGCAGTTTCGAGACTAGCGGGGGGGACCCTCAGCGAGAGACCCAGTACTTC
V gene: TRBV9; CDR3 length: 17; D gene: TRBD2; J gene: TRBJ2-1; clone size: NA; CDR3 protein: CASSPVAGDSSYNEQFF; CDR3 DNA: TGTGCCAGCAGCCCCGTAGCGGGGGATAGCTCCTACAATGAGCAGTTCTTC
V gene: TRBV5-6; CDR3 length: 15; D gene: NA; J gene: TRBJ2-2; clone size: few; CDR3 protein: CASSSAGARTGELFF; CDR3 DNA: TGTGCCAGCAGCTCGGCAGGGGCGCGAACCGGGGAGCTGTTTTTT
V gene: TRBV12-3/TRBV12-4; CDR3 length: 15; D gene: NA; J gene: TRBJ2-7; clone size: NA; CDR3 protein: CASTVGGQAGYEQYF; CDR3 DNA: TGTGCCAGCACCGTGGGGGGGCAGGCAGGCTACGAGCAGTACTTC
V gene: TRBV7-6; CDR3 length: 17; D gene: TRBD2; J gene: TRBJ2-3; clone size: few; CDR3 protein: CASSLKPAGGRPDTQYF; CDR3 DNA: TGTGCCAGCAGCTTAAAGCCAGCGGGGGGGAGACCAGATACGCAGTATTTT
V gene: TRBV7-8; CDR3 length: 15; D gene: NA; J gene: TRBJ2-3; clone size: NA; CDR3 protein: CASSSKRVVTDTQYF; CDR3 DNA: TGTGCCAGCAGCTCCAAGAGGGTAGTTACGGATACGCAGTATTTT
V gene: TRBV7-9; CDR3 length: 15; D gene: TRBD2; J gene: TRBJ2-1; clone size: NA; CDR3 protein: CASSLGPLAGNEQFF; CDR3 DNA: TGTGCCAGCAGCCTGGGACCTCTAGCGGGCAATGAGCAGTTCTTC
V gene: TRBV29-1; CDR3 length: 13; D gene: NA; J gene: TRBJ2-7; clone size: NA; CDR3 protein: CSVETPQGAEQYF; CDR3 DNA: TGCAGCGTTGAGACTCCCCAGGGTGCCGAGCAGTACTTC
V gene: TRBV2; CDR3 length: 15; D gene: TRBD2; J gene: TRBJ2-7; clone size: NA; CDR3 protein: CASSGGGSSSYEQYF; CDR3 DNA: TGTGCCAGCAGTGGGGGGGGGTCCAGCTCCTACGAGCAGTACTTC
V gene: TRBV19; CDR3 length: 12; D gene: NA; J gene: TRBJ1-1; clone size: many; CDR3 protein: CASSKGYTEAFF; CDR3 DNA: TGTGCCAGTAGTAAGGGTTACACTGAAGCTTTCTTT
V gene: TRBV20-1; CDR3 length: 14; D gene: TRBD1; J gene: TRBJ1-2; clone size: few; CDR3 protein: CSASGQGNFYGYTF; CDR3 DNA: TGCAGTGCTAGCGGACAGGGCAACTTCTATGGCTACACCTTC
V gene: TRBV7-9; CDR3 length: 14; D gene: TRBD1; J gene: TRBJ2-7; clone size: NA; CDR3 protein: CASSWDRRANEQYF; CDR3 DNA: TGTGCCAGCAGTTGGGACAGGCGAGCGAACGAGCAGTACTTC
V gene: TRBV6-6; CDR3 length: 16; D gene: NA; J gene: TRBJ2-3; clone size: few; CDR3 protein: CASSYVARTNTDTQYF; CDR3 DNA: TGTGCCAGCAGTTATGTTGCCAGGACCAACACAGATACGCAGTATTTT
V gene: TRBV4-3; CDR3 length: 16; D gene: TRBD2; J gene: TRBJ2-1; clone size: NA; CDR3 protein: CASSQDFGTRSNEQFF; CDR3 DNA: TGCGCCAGCAGCCAAGATTTCGGGACTAGAAGCAATGAGCAGTTCTTC
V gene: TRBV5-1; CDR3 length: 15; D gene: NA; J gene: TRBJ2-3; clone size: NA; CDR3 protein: CASSLQRASTDTQYF; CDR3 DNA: TGCGCCAGCAGCTTGCAAAGGGCCAGCACAGATACGCAGTATTTT
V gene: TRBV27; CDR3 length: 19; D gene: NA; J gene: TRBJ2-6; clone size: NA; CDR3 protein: CASSLVLGPLSSGANVLTF; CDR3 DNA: TGTGCCAGCAGTTTAGTTTTAGGCCCTCTCTCCTCTGGGGCCAACGTCCTGACTTTC
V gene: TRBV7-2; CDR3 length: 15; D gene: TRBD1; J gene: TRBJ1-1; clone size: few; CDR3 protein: CASSSQGGSGTEAFF; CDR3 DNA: TGTGCCAGCAGCTCCCAGGGGGGGTCGGGCACTGAAGCTTTCTTT
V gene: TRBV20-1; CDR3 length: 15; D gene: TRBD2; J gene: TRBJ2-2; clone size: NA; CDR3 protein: CSATSSGRSTGELFF; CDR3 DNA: TGCAGTGCTACTTCTAGCGGGAGGTCGACCGGGGAGCTGTTTTTT
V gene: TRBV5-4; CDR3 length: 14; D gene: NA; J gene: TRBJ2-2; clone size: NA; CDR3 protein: CASSFRGDTGELFF; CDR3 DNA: TGTGCCAGCAGCTTCAGGGGAGACACCGGGGAGCTGTTTTTT
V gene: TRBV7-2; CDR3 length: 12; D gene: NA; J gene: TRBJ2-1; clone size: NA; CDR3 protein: CASSLAWGEQFF; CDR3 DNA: TGTGCCAGCAGCTTAGCCTGGGGTGAGCAGTTCTTC
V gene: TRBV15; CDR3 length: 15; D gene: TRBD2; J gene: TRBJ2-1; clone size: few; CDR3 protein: CATSRSAGEFYEQFF; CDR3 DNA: TGTGCCACCAGCAGATCAGCGGGAGAGTTCTATGAGCAGTTCTTC
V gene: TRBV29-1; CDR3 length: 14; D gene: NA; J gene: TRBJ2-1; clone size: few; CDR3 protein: CSVEGAASYNEQFF; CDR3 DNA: TGCAGCGTTGAGGGGGCAGCCTCCTACAATGAGCAGTTCTTC
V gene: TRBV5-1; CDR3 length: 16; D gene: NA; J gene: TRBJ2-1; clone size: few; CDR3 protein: CASSIWESLFYNEQFF; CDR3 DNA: TGCGCCAGCAGCATATGGGAGTCTCTATTTTACAATGAGCAGTTCTTC
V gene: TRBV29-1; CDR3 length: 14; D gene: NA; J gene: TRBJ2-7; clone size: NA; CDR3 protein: CSPEEGEFSYEQYF; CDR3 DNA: TGCAGCCCCGAGGAGGGGGAATTTTCCTACGAGCAGTACTTC
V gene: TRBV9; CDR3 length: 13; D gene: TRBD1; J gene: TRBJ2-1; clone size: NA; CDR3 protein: CASSGDRYNEQFF; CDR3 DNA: TGTGCCAGCAGCGGGGACAGGTACAATGAGCAGTTCTTC
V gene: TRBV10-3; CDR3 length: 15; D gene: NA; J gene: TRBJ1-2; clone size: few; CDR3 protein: CAIRPGQPSFYGYTF; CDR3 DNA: TGTGCCATCAGGCCCGGACAGCCCTCATTCTATGGCTACACCTTC
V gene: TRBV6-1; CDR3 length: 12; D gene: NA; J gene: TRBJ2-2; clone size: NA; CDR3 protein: CASTVGAGELFF; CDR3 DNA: TGTGCCAGCACGGTGGGTGCCGGGGAGCTGTTTTTT
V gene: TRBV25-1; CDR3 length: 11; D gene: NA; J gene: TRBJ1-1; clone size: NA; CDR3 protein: CATTGVAEAFF; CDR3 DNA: TGTGCCACCACTGGGGTGGCTGAAGCTTTCTTT
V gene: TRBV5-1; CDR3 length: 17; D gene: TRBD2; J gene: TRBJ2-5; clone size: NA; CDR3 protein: CASSLPAIAGLRETQYF; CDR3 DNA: TGCGCCAGCAGCCTGCCGGCCATAGCGGGCCTCCGGGAGACCCAGTACTTC
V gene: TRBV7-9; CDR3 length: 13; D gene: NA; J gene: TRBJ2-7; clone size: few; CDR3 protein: CASSSLSGVVQYF; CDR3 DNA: TGTGCCAGCAGCTCCCTATCGGGGGTAGTGCAGTACTTC
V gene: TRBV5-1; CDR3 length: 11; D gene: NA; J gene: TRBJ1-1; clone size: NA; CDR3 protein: CASSEGLEAFF; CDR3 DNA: TGCGCCAGCAGCGAGGGACTGGAAGCTTTCTTT
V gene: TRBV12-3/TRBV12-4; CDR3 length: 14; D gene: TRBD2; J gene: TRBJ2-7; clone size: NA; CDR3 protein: CASSKGLAGYEQYF; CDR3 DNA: TGTGCCAGCAGCAAGGGACTAGCGGGCTACGAGCAGTACTTC
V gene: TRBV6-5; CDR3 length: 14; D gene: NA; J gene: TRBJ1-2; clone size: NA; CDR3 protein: CASIGQGRYYGYTF; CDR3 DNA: TGTGCCAGCATCGGCCAGGGGAGATACTATGGCTACACCTTC
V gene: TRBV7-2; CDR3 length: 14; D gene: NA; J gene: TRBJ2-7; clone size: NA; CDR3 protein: CASSPPGGTYEQYF; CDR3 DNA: TGTGCCAGCAGCCCCCCCGGCGGGACCTACGAGCAGTACTTC
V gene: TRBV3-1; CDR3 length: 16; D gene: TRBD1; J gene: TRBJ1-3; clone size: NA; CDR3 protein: CASSQTTGHSGNTIYF; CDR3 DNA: TGTGCCAGCAGCCAGACGACAGGGCACTCTGGAAACACCATATATTTT